This section outlines one T cell receptor (beta chain) sequence together with its context. The antigen is undetermined. From the reads, TCRdb called clonotypes with MiXCR, one entry per CDR3 protein. The table includes about 220,000 distinct CDR3 sequences, about 39% detected once. These data originate in a study of T cell repertoires in cytomegalovirus infection. The V end lost 6 bases, the J end lost 0 bases, and 13 bases lay between the germline ends. The CDR3 has 14 residues. Per germline, CDR1 SGDLS and CDR2 YYNGEE. The chain has TRBV9 and TRBJ2-7, with D maybe TRBD2 (6 bases). This material consisted of CD8+ T cells from cultured PBMCs, taken from culture after CMV antigen stimulation. The sequence was collected from a human donor in good health (CMV status not recorded). Some clones in this sample may be carry-over from other donors' samples. The CDR3 DNA sequence: TGTGCCAGCAATGGCGGGGTGAGCTCCTACGAGCAGTACTTC. Translating it yields CASNGGVSSYEQYF. The full variable domain, its missing parts supplied by reference TRBV9 and TRBJ2-7, is DSGVTQTPKHLITATGQRVTLRCSPRSGDLSVYWYQQSLDQGLQFLIQYYNGEERAKGNILERFSAQQFPDLHSELNLSSLELGDSALYFCASNGGVSSYEQYFGPGTRLTVT.